The 3 T cell receptor beta chains below come from one sample, sequenced in a study of T cell responses to AZD1222 COVID-19 vaccine. The data were produced by immunoSEQ multiplex PCR, yet TCRdb's version contains in-frame clones alone and is incomplete. The sample includes around 160,000 clones, nearly 90% seen only once; the top ten take around 5%. The source material was peripheral blood, sampled on day 0 of AZD1222 vaccination. The receptor set was obtained from an adult in good health.

The rearrangement joins TRBV3-1 (or the pseudogene TRBV3-2) to TRBJ1-5; unclear D gene. The CDR3 runs 12 residues. The V end was cut by 3 bases, the J end by 4 bases, with 4 bases between. CDR1 is LGHDT, CDR2 YNNKEL, per germline (reference sequence). The CDR3 DNA is TGTGCCAGCAGCCAGGGAAATCAGCCCCAGCATTTT. Amino acid sequence: CASSQGNQPQHF.

J is TRBJ1-2 and V is TRBV4-2, with D perhaps TRBD1 (5 bases). The V end lost 0 bases, the J end lost 8 bases, and 10 bases lay between the germline ends. The length of the CDR3 is 13 residues. Germline CDR1 is LGHNA and CDR2 is YNFKEQ. In nucleotides, the CDR3 is TGTGCCAGCAGCCAAGAGGGGCCGAGAGGCTACACCTTC. It specifies CASSQEGPRGYTF.

The CDR3 DNA sequence: TGTGCCAGCAGCCCCCGTCATTTCTCTGGGGCCAACGTCCTGACTTTC. It codes for CASSPRHFSGANVLTF. The genes are TRBV7-2 and TRBJ2-6; D call uncertain. The CDR3 sequence is 16 residues long. Germline V gene data show CDR1 as SGHTA and CDR2 as FQGNSA. Between the trimmed V and J ends, which lost 5 bases and 0 bases, there was a span of 11 bases. The full variable domain, rest sourced from reference TRBV7-2 and TRBJ2-6, is GAGVSQSPSNKVTEKGKDVELRCDPISGHTALYWYRQSLGQGLEFLIYFQGNSAPDKSGLPSDRFSAERTGGSVSTLTIQRTQQEDSAVYLCASSPRHFSGANVLTFGAGSRLTVL.